This T cell receptor (beta chain) appears in the sequencing data of a study of cytomegalovirus exposure and HLA in healthy donors. V dropped 0 bases and J dropped 0 bases, with 9 bases sitting between them. The V gene's germline CDR1 is SGHRS and CDR2 YFSETQ. The CDR3 is made up of 15 amino acids. This clone was counted once. Its antigen remains unknown. Study-level points and caveats: Reportedly, diagnosis of cytomegalovirus status by the classifier showed high specificity and sensitivity.

The PCR had 60 Vbeta and 13 Jbeta primers. TCRdb's copy holds only in-frame clones and misses some; the assay was immunoSEQ multiplex PCR. This repertoire shows some 140,000 clones, 73% found once; its top ten account for over 1%. J is TRBJ1-2 and V is TRBV5-1, with D tentatively TRBD1 (6 bases). Specimen: PBMCs. The receptor was derived from a woman in her thirties or forties in good health and CMV-seronegative. The CDR3 loop reads CASSLETGANYGYTF. The CDR3 DNA sequence: TGCGCCAGCAGCTTGGAGACAGGAGCTAACTATGGCTACACCTTC.